This record concerns one T cell receptor beta chain sequence. Its antigen is undetermined. This sample is part of a study of cytomegalovirus exposure and HLA in healthy donors. Study-level points and caveats: Most TCR sequences were rare, but some public TCRs occurred in many donors. The study flagged some 180 TCR beta chains as cytomegalovirus-associated.

The donors were part of the roughly 110-subject validation cohort, which stood apart from the roughly 670-subject first cohort. TCRdb's table, derived via immunoSEQ multiplex PCR, lists solely in-frame clones and lacks some. The sample includes over 80,000 clones, about 85% of them seen just once. V lost 3 bases and J lost 3; bases outside the gene matches: 5. This CDR3 spans 17 amino acids. CDR1 is SGHNT and CDR2 is YYREEE in the germline V gene (reference sequence). The sample taken for sequencing was PBMCs. The TCR was taken from a man aged 18-30 years in good health and CMV-seropositive. This chain joins TRBV5-4 and TRBJ2-6; 11 nucleotides agree with TRBD1. The CDR3 protein is CASSSRTGGDGANVLTF. The DNA of the CDR3 is TGTGCCAGCAGCTCTAGGACAGGGGGCGATGGGGCCAACGTCCTGACTTTC.